Listed here is a single TCR beta chain. Its target is not known. After autologous stem cell transplantation all patients relapsed, and prior brentuximab vedotin exposure differed between cohorts. When best responses were assessed, they were complete response, partial response or progressive disease. This CDR3 comprises 15 residues. The V segment lost 5 bases and the J segment 1 base; nucleotides outside the gene matches: 5. Germline lookup yields CDR1 SGHTA and CDR2 FQGNSA. This sample was included in a study of PD-1 blockade in classical Hodgkin lymphoma. On the study more broadly: The study gave patients nivolumab 3 mg/kg intravenously every 2 weeks.

Method: immunoSEQ multiplex PCR; TCRdb's copy keeps in-frame clones and lacks some. The sample holds roughly 150,000 clones, approximately 80% seen once. General observations from the study: Causes of the repertoire differences remain undefined, possibly disease activity or prior therapy. When set against healthy donors, newly diagnosed patients were reported to show lower baseline TCR diversity.

The rearrangement joins TRBV7-2 to TRBJ2-3; 8 nucleotides align to TRBD2. The TCR originated in a human donor with classical Hodgkin lymphoma. The sample consisted of peripheral blood mononuclear cells (PBMCs), taken before the second cycle of nivolumab. The CDR3 bases are TGTGCCAGCAGCACGGGACTAGGGGGCACAGATACGCAGTATTTT. Amino acids: CASSTGLGGTDTQYF.